The 6 T cell receptor beta chains given below trace back to one sample, sequenced in a study of technical replicates of blood from a handful of donors. Repertoires were generated with immunoSEQ multiplex PCR, while TCRdb's copy carries only in-frame clones and drops some. The sample includes around 72,000 clones, approximately 98% of them seen just once. Sequenced material: T cells isolated from PBMCs. The source of these receptors is a human donor in good health.

The chain recombines TRBV5-1 with TRBJ1-2; 12 bases match TRBD1. The germline gives CDR1 SGHRS, CDR2 YFSETQ. Unmatched junction bases numbered 10, after V lost 4 bases and J lost 6 bases. The CDR3 has 16 residues. The CDR3 region has the DNA TGCGCCAGCAGCCTCCCGGGACAGGGGGCCTTCAATGGCTACACCTTC. Translating it yields CASSLPGQGAFNGYTF.

The rearrangement links TRBV5-1 to TRBJ2-1; 7 bases agree with TRBD2. The CDR3 is 12 amino acids. Germline trimming cut 5 bases from V and 9 bases from J; bases unmatched to any gene: 5. CDR1 is SGHRS and CDR2 is YFSETQ in the germline V gene. The CDR3 DNA reads TGCGCCAGCAGGGGGGAGGGCCTTGAGCAGTTCTTC. It codes for CASRGEGLEQFF.

A note on this clone: Sequence at one end of the junction differs from germline and may be a read error. V gene TRBV7-9 combines with J gene TRBJ1-1, with TRBD1 identical over 7 bases. The CDR3 loop spans 15 amino acids. Germline V gene data show CDR1 as SEHNR and CDR2 as FQNEAQ (reference sequence). CDR3 sequence: CASSVAGGMFSEAFF. The DNA for the CDR3 is TGTGCCAGCAGCGTAGCAGGGGGAATGTTCTCTGAAGCTTTCTTT.

The V call is TRBV7-3, the J call TRBJ1-1; the D gene is possibly TRBD1 (5 bases). CDR1 is SGHTA and CDR2 is FQGTGA in the germline V gene. The CDR3 runs to 13 residues. V lost 5 bases, J lost 1 base, and 8 bases lay in between. This chain's CDR3 is CASSQRGNTEAFF. The CDR3 DNA reads as TGTGCCAGCAGCCAAAGGGGGAACACTGAAGCTTTCTTT.

This clone was detected once. This chain connects TRBV4-3 to TRBJ2-1; 9 bases fit TRBD1. Unmatched junction bases numbered 4, after V lost 5 bases and J lost 2 bases. CDR3 length: 15 residues. CDR1 is LGHNA, CDR2 YSLEER, per germline. This CDR3 is CASSSTGGAYNEQFF. The CDR3, as DNA: TGCGCCAGCAGCTCAACAGGGGGCGCCTACAATGAGCAGTTCTTC.

The rearrangement links TRBV7-9 to TRBJ1-1; D is perhaps TRBD1 (5 bases). The germline V and J ends were trimmed by 2 bases and 2 bases, with 12 bases remaining between them. CDR1 is SEHNR and CDR2 is FQNEAQ in the germline V gene (reference sequence). CDR3 length: 15 amino acids. CDR3 protein: CASSLIQASNTEAFF. DNA for the CDR3: TGTGCCAGCAGCTTAATACAGGCATCAAACACTGAAGCTTTCTTT.